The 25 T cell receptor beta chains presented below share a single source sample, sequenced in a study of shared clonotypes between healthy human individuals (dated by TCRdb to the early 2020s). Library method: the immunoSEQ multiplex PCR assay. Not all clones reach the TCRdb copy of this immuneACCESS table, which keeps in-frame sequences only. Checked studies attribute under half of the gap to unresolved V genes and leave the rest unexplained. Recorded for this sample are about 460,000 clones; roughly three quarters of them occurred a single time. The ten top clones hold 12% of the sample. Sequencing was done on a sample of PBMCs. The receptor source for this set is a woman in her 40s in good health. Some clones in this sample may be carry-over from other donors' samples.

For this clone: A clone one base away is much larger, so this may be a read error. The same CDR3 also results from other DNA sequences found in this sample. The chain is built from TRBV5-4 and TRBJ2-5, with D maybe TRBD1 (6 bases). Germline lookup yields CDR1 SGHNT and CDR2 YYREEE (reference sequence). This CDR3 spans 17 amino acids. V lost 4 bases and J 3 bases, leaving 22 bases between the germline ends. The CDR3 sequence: CASSLNGRGSLKETQYF. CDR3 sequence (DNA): TGTGCCAGCAGCCTGAACGGCAGGGGAAGCCTTAAAGAGACCCAGTACTTC.

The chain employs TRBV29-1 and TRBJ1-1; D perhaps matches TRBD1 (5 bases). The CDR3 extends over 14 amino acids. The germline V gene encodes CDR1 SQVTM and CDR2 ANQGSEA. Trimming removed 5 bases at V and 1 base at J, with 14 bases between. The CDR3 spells CSVLGGTPNTEAFF. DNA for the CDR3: TGCAGCGTTCTCGGCGGGACTCCGAACACTGAAGCTTTCTTT.

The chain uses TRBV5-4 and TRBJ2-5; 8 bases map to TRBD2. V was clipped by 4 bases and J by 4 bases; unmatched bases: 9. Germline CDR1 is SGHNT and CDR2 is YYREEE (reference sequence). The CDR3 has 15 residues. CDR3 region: CASSAPGLDSETQYF. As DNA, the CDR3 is TGTGCCAGCAGCGCACCGGGACTAGACTCAGAGACCCAGTACTTC.

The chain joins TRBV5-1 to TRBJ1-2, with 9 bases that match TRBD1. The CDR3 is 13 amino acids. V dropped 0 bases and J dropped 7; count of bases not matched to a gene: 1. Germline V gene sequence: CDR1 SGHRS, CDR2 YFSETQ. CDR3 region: CASSLGQGGGYTF. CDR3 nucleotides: TGCGCCAGCAGCTTGGGACAGGGGGGTGGCTACACCTTC.

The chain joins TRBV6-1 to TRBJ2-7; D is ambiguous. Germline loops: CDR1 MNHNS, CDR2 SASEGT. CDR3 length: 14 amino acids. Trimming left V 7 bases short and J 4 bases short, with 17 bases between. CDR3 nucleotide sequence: TGTGCCAGCAACCTAAACATCGGAACATACGAGCAGTACTTC. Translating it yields CASNLNIGTYEQYF.

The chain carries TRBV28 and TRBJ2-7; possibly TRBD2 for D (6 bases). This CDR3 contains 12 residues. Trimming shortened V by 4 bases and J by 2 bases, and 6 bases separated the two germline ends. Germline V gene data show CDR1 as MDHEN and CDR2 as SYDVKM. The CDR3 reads CASSWEAYEQYF. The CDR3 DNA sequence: TGTGCCAGCAGTTGGGAGGCCTACGAGCAGTACTTC.

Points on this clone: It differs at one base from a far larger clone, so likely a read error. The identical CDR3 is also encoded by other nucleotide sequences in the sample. The CDR3 here is CAWSVRGRSGTEAFF. The CDR3 DNA sequence: TGTGCCTGGAGTGTGCGGGGGAGGTCAGGCACTGAAGCTTTCTTT. The chain has TRBV30 and TRBJ1-1; a weak D match, TRBD1 (5 bases). Per the germline V gene, CDR1 is GTSNPN and CDR2 is SVGIG (reference sequence). The CDR3 spans 15 residues. Trimming removed 0 bases at V and 4 bases at J, with 15 bases between.

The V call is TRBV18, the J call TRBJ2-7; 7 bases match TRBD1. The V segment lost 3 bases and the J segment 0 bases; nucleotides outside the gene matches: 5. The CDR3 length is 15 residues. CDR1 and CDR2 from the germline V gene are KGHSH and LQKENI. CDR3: CASSPEQGTSYEQYF. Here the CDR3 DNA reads TGTGCCAGCTCACCTGAACAGGGGACCTCCTACGAGCAGTACTTC.

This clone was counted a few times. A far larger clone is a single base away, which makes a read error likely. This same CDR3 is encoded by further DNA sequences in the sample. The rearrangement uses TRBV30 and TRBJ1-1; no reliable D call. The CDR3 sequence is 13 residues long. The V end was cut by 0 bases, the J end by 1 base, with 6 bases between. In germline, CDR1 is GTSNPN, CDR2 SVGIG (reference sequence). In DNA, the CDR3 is TGTGCCTGGAGTGTACAAGGGAACACTGAAGCTTTCTTT. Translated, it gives CAWSVQGNTEAFF.

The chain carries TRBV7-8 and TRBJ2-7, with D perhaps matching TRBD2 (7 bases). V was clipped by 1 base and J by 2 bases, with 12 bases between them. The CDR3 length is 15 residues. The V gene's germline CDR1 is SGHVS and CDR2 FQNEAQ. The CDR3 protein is CASSLVRGLTYEQYF. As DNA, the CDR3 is TGTGCCAGCAGCTTAGTCAGGGGACTAACCTACGAGCAGTACTTC.

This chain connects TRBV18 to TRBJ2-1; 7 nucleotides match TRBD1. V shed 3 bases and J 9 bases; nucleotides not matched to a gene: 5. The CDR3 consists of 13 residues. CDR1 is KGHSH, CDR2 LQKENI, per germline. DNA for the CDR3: TGTGCCAGCTCACCGGGACAGACAGGTGAGCAGTTCTTC. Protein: CASSPGQTGEQFF.

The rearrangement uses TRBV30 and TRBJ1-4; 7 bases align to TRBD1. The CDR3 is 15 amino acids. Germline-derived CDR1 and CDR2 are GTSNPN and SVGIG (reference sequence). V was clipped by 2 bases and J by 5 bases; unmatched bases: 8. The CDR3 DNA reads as TGTGCCTGGAGTCGAGGGGGACAGACGAATGAAAAACTGTTTTTT. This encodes CAWSRGGQTNEKLFF.

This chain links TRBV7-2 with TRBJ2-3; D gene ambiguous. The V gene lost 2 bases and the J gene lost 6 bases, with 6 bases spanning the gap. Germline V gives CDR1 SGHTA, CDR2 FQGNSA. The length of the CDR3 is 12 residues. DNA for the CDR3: TGTGCCAGCAGCTTATCTGCGGATACGCAGTATTTT. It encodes CASSLSADTQYF.

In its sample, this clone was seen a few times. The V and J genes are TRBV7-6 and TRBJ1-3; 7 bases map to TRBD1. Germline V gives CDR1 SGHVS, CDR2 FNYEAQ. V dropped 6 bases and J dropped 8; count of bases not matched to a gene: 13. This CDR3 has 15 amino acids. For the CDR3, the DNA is TGTGCCAGCAGACAAGGCACAGGGGCTACGGACACCATATATTTT. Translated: CASRQGTGATDTIYF.

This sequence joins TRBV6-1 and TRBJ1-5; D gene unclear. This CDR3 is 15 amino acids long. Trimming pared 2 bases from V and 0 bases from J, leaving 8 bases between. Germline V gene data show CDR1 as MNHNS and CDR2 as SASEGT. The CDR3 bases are TGTGCCAGCAGTGAAAGCTCCACTAGCAATCAGCCCCAGCATTTT. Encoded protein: CASSESSTSNQPQHF.

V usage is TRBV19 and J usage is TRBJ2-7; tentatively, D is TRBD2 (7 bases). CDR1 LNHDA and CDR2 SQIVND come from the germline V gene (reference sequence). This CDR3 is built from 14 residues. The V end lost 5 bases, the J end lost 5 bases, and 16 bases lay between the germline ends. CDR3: CASSPTGGLDEQYF. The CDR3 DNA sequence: TGTGCCAGTAGTCCCACGGGGGGCCTAGACGAGCAGTACTTC.

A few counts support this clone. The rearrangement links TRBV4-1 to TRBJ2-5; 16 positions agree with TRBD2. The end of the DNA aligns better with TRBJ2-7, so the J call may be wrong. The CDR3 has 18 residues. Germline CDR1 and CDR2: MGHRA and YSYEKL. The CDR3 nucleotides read TGCGCCAGCAGCCAAGAGGTGGGACTAGCGGGAGGGCCTGGCGAGCAGTACTTC. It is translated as CASSQEVGLAGGPGEQYF.

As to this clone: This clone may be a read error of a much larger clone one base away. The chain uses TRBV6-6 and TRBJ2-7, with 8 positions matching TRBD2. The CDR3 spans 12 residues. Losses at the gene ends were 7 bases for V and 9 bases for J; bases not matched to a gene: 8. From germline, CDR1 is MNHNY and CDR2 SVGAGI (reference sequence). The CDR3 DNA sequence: TGTGCCAGCACCGGGGGGGGAAACGGGCAGTACTTC. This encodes CASTGGGNGQYF.

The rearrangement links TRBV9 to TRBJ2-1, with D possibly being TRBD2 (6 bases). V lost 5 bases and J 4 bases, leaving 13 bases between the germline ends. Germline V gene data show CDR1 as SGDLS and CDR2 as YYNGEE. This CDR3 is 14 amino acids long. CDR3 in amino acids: CASRRVAGYNEQFF. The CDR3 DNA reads TGTGCCAGCAGAAGGGTGGCGGGATACAATGAGCAGTTCTTC.

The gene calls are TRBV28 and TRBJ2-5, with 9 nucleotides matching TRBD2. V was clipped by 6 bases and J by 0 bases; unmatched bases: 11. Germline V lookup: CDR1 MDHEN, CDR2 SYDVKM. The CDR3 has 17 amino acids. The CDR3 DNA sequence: TGTGCCAGCAGAGCCAGAGGGCGGGAGGGAGACCAAGAGACCCAGTACTTC. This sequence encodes CASRARGREGDQETQYF.

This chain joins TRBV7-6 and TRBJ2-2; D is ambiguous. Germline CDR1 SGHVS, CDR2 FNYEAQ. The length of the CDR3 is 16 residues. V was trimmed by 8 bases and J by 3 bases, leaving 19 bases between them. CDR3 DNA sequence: TGTGCCAGCGGGCCGTATCGCTCGACGGACACCGGGGAGCTGTTTTTT. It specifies CASGPYRSTDTGELFF.

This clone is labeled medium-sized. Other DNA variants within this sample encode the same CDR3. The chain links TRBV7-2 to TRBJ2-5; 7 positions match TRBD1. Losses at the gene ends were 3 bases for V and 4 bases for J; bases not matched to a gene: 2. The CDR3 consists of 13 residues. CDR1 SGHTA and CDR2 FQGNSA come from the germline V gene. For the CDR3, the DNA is TGTGCCAGCAGCTTGGACAGGTCAGAGACCCAGTACTTC. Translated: CASSLDRSETQYF.

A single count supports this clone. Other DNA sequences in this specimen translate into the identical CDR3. CDR3 sequence reads: CASSIGGSGNTIYF. CDR3 bases: TGTGCCAGTAGTATTGGAGGCTCTGGAAACACCATATATTTT. The chain employs TRBV19 and TRBJ1-3; D uncertain. The CDR3 is made up of 14 amino acids. V dropped 3 bases and J dropped 0 bases, with 6 bases sitting between them. Germline loops: CDR1 LNHDA, CDR2 SQIVND (reference sequence).

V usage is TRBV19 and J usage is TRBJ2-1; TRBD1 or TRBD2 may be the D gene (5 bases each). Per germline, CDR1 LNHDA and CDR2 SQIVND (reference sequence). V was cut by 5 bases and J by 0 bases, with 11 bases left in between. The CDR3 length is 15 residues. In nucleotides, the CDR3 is TGTGCCAGTAGTGGGGGACGGAGCTCCTACAATGAGCAGTTCTTC. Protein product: CASSGGRSSYNEQFF.

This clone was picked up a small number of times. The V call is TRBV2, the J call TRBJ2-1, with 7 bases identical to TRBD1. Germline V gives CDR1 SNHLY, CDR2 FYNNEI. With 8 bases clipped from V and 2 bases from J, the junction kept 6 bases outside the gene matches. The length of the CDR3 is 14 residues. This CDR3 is CASGPDRAYNEQFF. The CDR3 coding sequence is TGTGCCAGCGGACCTGACAGGGCCTACAATGAGCAGTTCTTC.